This is a list of T cell receptor beta chains from one sample in a study of OX40 agonist ivuxolimab in advanced cancers. Measured with immunoSEQ multiplex PCR; TCRdb has only the in-frame clones, and not every one. The table shows 48,000 or so clones, with about 85% occurring only once. The sample here was CD4+ or CD8+ T cells sorted from blood, taken in a trial of the OX40 agonist ivuxolimab. The receptor source for this set is an adult with an advanced solid tumor such as melanoma, head and neck, liver or kidney cancer. Each CDR3 is given with its conserved first and last residue. The order of the fields is V gene, J gene, D gene, clone size, CDR3 protein, CDR3 DNA. A D gene is named only where the DNA matches it firmly. Only some rows state a clone size, as once, few, many or a class for expanded clones.

TRBV6-1	TRBJ2-7	-	once	CASKEGARDEQYF	TGTGCCAGCAAAGAAGGGGCCAGGGACGAGCAGTACTTC
TRBV6-6	TRBJ2-1	-	-	CASSSFRGGEQFF	TGTGCCAGCAGTTCGTTCCGAGGAGGTGAGCAGTTCTTC
TRBV5-1	TRBJ2-7	TRBD2	-	CASQSGIAGGYEQYF	TGCGCCAGCCAATCAGGGATAGCGGGAGGCTACGAGCAGTACTTC
TRBV13	TRBJ2-7	-	-	CASSLGPVEQYF	TGTGCCAGCAGCTTAGGTCCGGTGGAGCAGTACTTC
TRBV29-1	TRBJ1-1	-	-	CSALRTENTEAFF	TGCAGCGCTCTCCGGACAGAGAACACTGAAGCTTTCTTT
TRBV30	TRBJ1-2	-	-	CAWSRGSYGYTF	TGTGCCTGGAGTCGGGGGAGCTATGGCTACACCTTC
TRBV6-5	TRBJ2-1	TRBD2	-	CASSYAAGANNEQFF	TGTGCCAGCAGTTATGCGGCGGGAGCTAACAATGAGCAGTTCTTC
TRBV19	TRBJ2-4	TRBD1	-	CASSMFGTGEGEAKNIQYF	TGTGCCAGTAGTATGTTTGGGACAGGGGAGGGGGAAGCCAAAAACATTCAGTACTTC
TRBV6-1	TRBJ1-4	TRBD1	-	CASSEPGTGVEKLFF	TGTGCCAGCAGTGAGCCGGGGACAGGGGTGGAAAAACTGTTTTTT
TRBV29-1	TRBJ1-2	-	-	CSVEGLLADGYTF	TGCAGCGTTGAAGGTCTATTGGCGGATGGCTACACCTTC
TRBV7-6	TRBJ1-1	-	-	CASSQRGNTEAFF	TGTGCCAGCAGTCAAAGGGGGAACACTGAAGCTTTCTTT
TRBV9	TRBJ2-7	TRBD1	once	CASSVGLGQGNEQYF	TGTGCCAGCAGCGTAGGTCTCGGACAGGGGAACGAGCAGTACTTC
TRBV19	TRBJ1-3	-	-	CATAEGTSGNTIYF	TGTGCTACGGCCGAGGGCACTTCTGGAAACACCATATATTTT
TRBV25-1	TRBJ2-3	-	-	CASSESTARTDTQYF	TGTGCCAGCAGTGAATCTACAGCTAGAACAGATACGCAGTATTTT
TRBV6-1	TRBJ1-2	TRBD1	-	CASSPQGTGVRGYTF	TGTGCCAGCAGTCCTCAGGGGACAGGCGTTCGAGGCTACACCTTC
TRBV5-1	TRBJ2-7	-	-	CASSLAPTATRYYEQYF	TGCGCCAGCAGCTTGGCCCCTACCGCAACCAGATACTACGAGCAGTACTTC
TRBV19	TRBJ2-7	TRBD2	-	CASSRILAGEDEQYF	TGTGCCAGTAGTAGAATACTAGCGGGAGAGGACGAGCAGTACTTC
TRBV12-5	TRBJ2-5	-	-	CASGFSLSPGTQYF	TGTGCTAGTGGTTTTTCTCTCTCTCCCGGGACCCAGTACTTC
TRBV5-1	TRBJ1-4	TRBD1	-	CASSGTGTATNEKLFF	TGCGCCAGCAGCGGCACCGGGACAGCAACTAATGAAAAACTGTTTTTT
TRBV19	TRBJ1-2	TRBD1	-	CASRTGANYGYTF	TGTGCCAGTAGGACAGGGGCGAACTATGGCTACACCTTC
TRBV28	TRBJ2-7	TRBD2	-	CASRRTSGRYEQYF	TGTGCCAGCAGGAGGACTAGCGGGAGATACGAGCAGTACTTC
TRBV19	TRBJ1-4	-	-	CASDTLRSTNEKLFF	TGTGCCAGTGACACACTCAGATCAACTAATGAAAAACTGTTTTTT
TRBV6-1	TRBJ1-1	TRBD1	-	CASRDRGAANTEAFF	TGTGCCAGCAGGGACAGGGGAGCGGCGAACACTGAAGCTTTCTTT
TRBV28	TRBJ1-5	-	-	CASSLRSINQPQHF	TGTGCCAGCAGTTTAAGATCCATCAATCAGCCCCAGCATTTT